This T cell receptor (beta chain) came from a study of blood T cell repertoires in COVID-19. Overall study: COVID-19 samples, acute and convalescent, were from the United States, Italy and Spain. The cDNA or gDNA used as material had been derived from T cells, B-cell-depleted T cells, or PBMCs.

The J segment lost 7 bases and the V segment lost 4 bases, leaving 10 bases of the junction unmatched. Germline V CDR1 and CDR2: LGHDT, YNNKEL (reference sequence). The CDR3 has 16 amino acids. Per the authors' pipeline: Reference gene primer amplification gave nucleated cell count estimates. Method: immunoSEQ multiplex PCR; TCRdb's copy keeps in-frame clones and lacks some. That table supplies the V and J calls and clone size; D and trimming were determined from the DNA. This sample yields tens of thousands of clones, of which around 90% are seen a single time; about an eighth belongs to the top ten.

V gene TRBV3-1 (or the pseudogene TRBV3-2) combines with J gene TRBJ2-1; 10 bases are a match to TRBD2. The sequencing input was peripheral blood. The TCR sequence derives from an elderly man with acute or convalescent COVID-19. The CDR3 is CASSRPGLATVNEQFF. Written as DNA, the CDR3 is TGTGCCAGCAGCCGCCCGGGACTAGCGACGGTGAATGAGCAGTTCTTC.